The rows below give T cell receptor beta chains drawn from one sample of a study of cytomegalovirus exposure and HLA in healthy donors. Sequencing used immunoSEQ multiplex PCR; TCRdb keeps in-frame clones, though not all of them. The table lists fewer than 150,000 clones, 15% of them singletons. The sequenced sample consisted of PBMCs. The receptors stem from a woman aged 18-29 years in good health and CMV-seronegative. Each CDR3 is given with its conserved first and last residue. Fields, in order: J gene, V gene, CDR3 protein.

>TRBJ1-6|TRBV5-6
CASKLCPPLEQGRSPLHF
>TRBJ1-4|TRBV2
CASEFNEKLFF
>TRBJ1-5|TRBV7-6
CASSLHGTPFGDSNQPQHF
>TRBJ1-1|TRBV30
CAWDRGGDTEAFF
>TRBJ2-5|TRBV9
CASSQGGGGTQETQYF
>TRBJ2-2|TRBV5-6
CASNLRRTGRNTGELFF
>TRBJ2-5|TRBV6-6
CASRPRGAEETQYF
>TRBJ2-7|TRBV6-1
CASSGRTGSDYEQYF
>TRBJ2-4|TRBV6-6
CASSYPPGGPKNIQYF
>TRBJ2-2|TRBV7-2
CASSFTGGPNTGELFF
>TRBJ2-7|TRBV15
CATSRDRTTSYEQYF
>TRBJ2-7|TRBV6-5
CASSPGTRGGVGEYF
>TRBJ1-4|TRBV6-5
CASSYTGATNEKLFF
>TRBJ1-2|TRBV2
CASGGYGYTF
>TRBJ1-6|TRBV9
CASSVASDNSPLHF
>TRBJ2-3|TRBV4-3
CASSPGTSSGTDTQYF
>TRBJ2-7|TRBV18
CASSTAQGWYYEQYF
>TRBJ1-1|TRBV2
CASRTRTEAFF
>TRBJ2-7|TRBV5-6
CASSGGGSAYEQYF
>TRBJ1-2|TRBV10-2
CASSESGQGQNGYTF
>TRBJ1-1|TRBV30
CAWRASLNTEAFF